A selection of T cell receptor beta chains follows, all from one sample in a study of T cells in Graves' hyperthyroidism and ophthalmopathy. TCRdb fed the multiplex PCR reads into MiXCR, producing one record per CDR3 protein. The table lists some 510,000 distinct CDR3 sequences, roughly 20% of them singletons, with around a quarter in the top ten. Sequencing input: blood. Every receptor here comes from a man younger than 35 with Graves' hyperthyroidism. CDR3s include the opening cysteine and the closing phenylalanine or tryptophan. Each record gives: J gene, D gene, clone size, V gene, CDR3 DNA, CDR3 protein. D genes are given only for firm matches. Clone size, where shown, is once, few, many, or a class for clones that have expanded.

>TRBJ1-1|NA|few|TRBV3-1
TGTGCCAGCAGCCAAGCTTCCTTCCGAAGGGGCACTGAAGCTTTCTTT
CASSQASFRRGTEAFF
>TRBJ2-7|NA|many|TRBV11-2
TGTGCCAGCAGCTTAGACGGGGCCAGACGCTCCTACGAGCAGTACTTC
CASSLDGARRSYEQYF
>TRBJ2-5|TRBD2|NA|TRBV11-2
TGTGCCAGCAGCTTTGGGCCGGGGGGGCTCGGGGAGACCCAGTACTTC
CASSFGPGGLGETQYF
>TRBJ2-2|NA|NA|TRBV10-3
TGTGCCATCAGCGGACCGAACACCGGGGAGCTGTTTTTT
CAISGPNTGELFF
>TRBJ2-5|TRBD1|NA|TRBV20-1
TGCAGTGCTGCCCGATTTCAGGGACAGGGGCGAGAGACCCAGTACTTC
CSAARFQGQGRETQYF
>TRBJ1-2|NA|many|TRBV20-1
TGCAGTGCAATGGACCAACAGGATGGCTACACCTTC
CSAMDQQDGYTF
>TRBJ2-5|TRBD1|many|TRBV6-1
TGTGCCAGCAGGACCCCGGGACAGGCTCAAGAGACCCAGTACTTC
CASRTPGQAQETQYF
>TRBJ2-5|TRBD2|many|TRBV15
TGTGCCACCAGCAGAGAGGTAGCGGGGGGGCCTCAAGAGACCCAGTACTTC
CATSREVAGGPQETQYF
>TRBJ1-2|NA|many|TRBV2
TGTGCCGGAGGAGGGTTGGGACATGGCTACACCTTC
CAGGGLGHGYTF
>TRBJ1-2|NA|NA|TRBV5-6
TGTGCCAGCAGCCCCCCGACAGGTTATGGCTACACCTTC
CASSPPTGYGYTF
>TRBJ2-2|NA|few|TRBV19
TGTGCCAGCAAAGATACAGGGCTGGTTACCGGGGAGCTGTTTTTT
CASKDTGLVTGELFF
>TRBJ2-2|NA|NA|TRBV28
TGTGCCAGCAAGAGATCGGGACAATCAACCGGGGAGCTGTTTTTT
CASKRSGQSTGELFF
>TRBJ1-5|NA|many|TRBV12-3/TRBV12-4
TGTGCCAGCAGCAACTATAGCAATCAGCCCCAGCATTTT
CASSNYSNQPQHF
>TRBJ2-7|NA|NA|TRBV30
TGTGCCTGGACTGACGGCTACGAGCAGTACTTC
CAWTDGYEQYF
>TRBJ2-2|TRBD1|many|TRBV11-2
TGTGCCAGCGGGCCGCGACAGGGCGTCACCGGGGAGCTGTTTTTT
CASGPRQGVTGELFF
>TRBJ2-7|NA|many|TRBV6-1
TGTGCCAGCAGTGCCCTCAAGACTAGTGACGCCTCCTACGAGCAGTACTTC
CASSALKTSDASYEQYF
>TRBJ1-1|NA|many|TRBV15
TGTGCCACCAGCAGAGTTCGTGGGTTAGGCCCTGAAGCTTTCTTT
CATSRVRGLGPEAFF
>TRBJ2-2|TRBD2|NA|TRBV9
TGTGCCAGCAGCGCGAGGTTGGGGGCTAGCGGGGAATACACCGGGGAGCTGTTTTTT
CASSARLGASGEYTGELFF
>TRBJ2-5|TRBD1|many|TRBV30
TGTGCCTGGAGTGTACCCCGGACAGGTCCTCAAGAGACCCAGTACTTC
CAWSVPRTGPQETQYF
>TRBJ1-3|NA|few|TRBV3-1
TGTGCCAGCAGTCTTACAGCTCGCGGCAACACCATATATTTT
CASSLTARGNTIYF
>TRBJ1-2|NA|many|TRBV6-5
TGTGCCAGCAGCTACCGGGACCGGGCCTATGGCTACACCTTC
CASSYRDRAYGYTF
>TRBJ1-1|TRBD1|NA|TRBV28
TGTGCCAGCAGCTACAGGGGCCAGGGGGGCACTGAAGCTTTCTTT
CASSYRGQGGTEAFF
>TRBJ1-5|TRBD1|many|TRBV20-1
TGCAGTGTCTTCACAGGGGGCAATCAGCCCCAGCATTTT
CSVFTGGNQPQHF
>TRBJ1-1|NA|many|TRBV2
TGTGCCAGCAGCCTCGGACCCCTGGAAGCTTTCTTT
CASSLGPLEAFF
>TRBJ1-2|TRBD1|NA|TRBV12-3/TRBV12-4
TGTGCCAGCAGCCTACGGACAGGGGATCCGGGCTACACCTTC
CASSLRTGDPGYTF
>TRBJ1-1|NA|many|TRBV19
TGTGCCAGTAGTATTGAGAGGGGGGACATGGCTGAAGCTTTCTTT
CASSIERGDMAEAFF
>TRBJ2-3|TRBD1|many|TRBV24-1
TGTGCCACCAGTGATCCCCGGACAGGGTGGACGCAGTATTTT
CATSDPRTGWTQYF
>TRBJ1-2|NA|many|TRBV20-1
TGCAGTGCCTTGACGGGGGACGGCTACACCTTC
CSALTGDGYTF
>TRBJ2-7|TRBD1|many|TRBV12-3/TRBV12-4
TGTGCCAGCAGTCCGACAGACAGGGCTTCCTACGAGCAGTACTTC
CASSPTDRASYEQYF
>TRBJ1-1|TRBD1|NA|TRBV29-1
TGCAGCGTCGGCACAGGGGATGAAGCTTTCTTT
CSVGTGDEAFF
>TRBJ1-2|TRBD1|many|TRBV12-3/TRBV12-4
TGTGCCAGCAGATTGACAGGGGAGAACTATGGCTACACCTTC
CASRLTGENYGYTF
>TRBJ1-6|NA|few|TRBV7-8
TGTGCCAGCAGCCCGGCCGGGCACTCCTATAATTCACCCCTCCACTTT
CASSPAGHSYNSPLHF
>TRBJ1-5|NA|many|TRBV19
TGTGCCAGTAGTATGGCTAATCAGCCCCAGCATTTT
CASSMANQPQHF
>TRBJ1-1|NA|many|TRBV28
TGTGCCAGCAGATTCGGTGCGTTGAACACTGAAGCTTTCTTT
CASRFGALNTEAFF
>TRBJ2-5|NA|NA|TRBV4-1
TGCGCCAGCAGCCAAGAGAATGACGGGACCCAGTACTTC
CASSQENDGTQYF
>TRBJ1-2|TRBD1|many|TRBV5-1
TGCGCCAGCGCGTATGGGACAGGGGCCGGCTATGGCTACACCTTC
CASAYGTGAGYGYTF